This T cell receptor beta chain appears in the sequencing data of a study of cytomegalovirus exposure and HLA in healthy donors. The PCR used 60 Vbeta and 13 Jbeta primers. Original processing notes: As a later analysis found, there were approximately 80 million unique TCR beta chains, of which roughly 11 million were shared. Sequencing used immunoSEQ multiplex PCR; TCRdb keeps in-frame clones, though not all of them. That table is the source of V, J and clone size, and D and trimming were worked out from the DNA. This repertoire shows 130,000 to 150,000 clones, 68% found once; its top ten account for 4% to 5.5%. Findings and caveats of the study: Follow-up analysis later connected one missense variant in DCLRE1C with trimming of TCR beta V- and J-genes. The listing of 150 or so TCR beta chains classed them as cytomegalovirus-associated.

For this clone: As yet, its antigen is unknown.

The J segment lost 8 bases and the V segment lost 4 bases, leaving 7 bases of the junction unmatched. The CDR3 extends over 13 amino acids. Germline CDR1 is SQVTM and CDR2 is ANQGSEA. The sequence was collected from a man in his sixties in good health and CMV-seronegative. The chain employs TRBV29-1 and TRBJ2-1, with 8 bases identical to TRBD1. Specimen: PBMCs. This chain's CDR3 is CSVAGGAGDEQFF. CDR3 bases: TGCAGCGTTGCAGGGGGCGCTGGCGATGAGCAGTTCTTC.